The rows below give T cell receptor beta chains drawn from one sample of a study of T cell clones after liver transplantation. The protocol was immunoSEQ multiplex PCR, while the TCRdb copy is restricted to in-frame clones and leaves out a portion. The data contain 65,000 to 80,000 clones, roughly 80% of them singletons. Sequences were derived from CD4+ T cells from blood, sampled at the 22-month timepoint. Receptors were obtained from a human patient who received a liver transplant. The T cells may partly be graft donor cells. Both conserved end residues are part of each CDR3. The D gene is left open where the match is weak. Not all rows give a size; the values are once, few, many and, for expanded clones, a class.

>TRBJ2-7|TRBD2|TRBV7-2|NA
CASSFNLAGGPEQYF
TGTGCCAGCAGCTTCAACCTAGCGGGAGGTCCCGAGCAGTACTTC
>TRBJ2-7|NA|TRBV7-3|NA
CASSSFPTLGRAVYEQYF
TGTGCCAGCAGCTCGTTCCCAACCCTAGGGCGGGCAGTCTACGAGCAGTACTTC
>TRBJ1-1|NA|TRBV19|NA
CASMGRAAEAFF
TGTGCCAGTATGGGCAGGGCCGCTGAAGCTTTCTTT
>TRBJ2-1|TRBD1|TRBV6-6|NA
CASSSPGQGDNEQFF
TGTGCCAGCAGTTCCCCGGGACAGGGCGACAATGAGCAGTTCTTC
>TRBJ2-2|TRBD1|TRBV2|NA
CASNSHGQGARGELFF
TGTGCCAGCAATAGCCACGGGCAGGGGGCCAGGGGGGAGCTGTTTTTT
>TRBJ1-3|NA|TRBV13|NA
CASSLQGPSGENTIYF
TGTGCCAGCAGCTTACAGGGGCCCTCTGGGGAAAACACCATATATTTT
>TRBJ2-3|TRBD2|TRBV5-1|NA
CASSSGLAGANTQYF
TGCGCCAGCAGCTCAGGACTAGCGGGGGCGAATACGCAGTATTTT
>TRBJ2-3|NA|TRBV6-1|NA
CASSLAESTDTQYF
TGTGCCAGCTCTTTAGCGGAGAGCACAGATACGCAGTATTTT
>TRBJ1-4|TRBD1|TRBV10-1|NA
CAKQGAVEKLFF
TGCGCCAAACAGGGGGCAGTTGAAAAACTGTTTTTT
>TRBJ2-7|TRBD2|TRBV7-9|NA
CASSLRGASEQYF
TGTGCCAGCAGCCTGCGGGGGGCGAGCGAGCAGTACTTC
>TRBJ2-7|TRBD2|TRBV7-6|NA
CASSLAGGGVLSYEQYF
TGTGCCAGCAGCTTAGCGGGTGGGGGGGTCCTCTCCTACGAGCAGTACTTC
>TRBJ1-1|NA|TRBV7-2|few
CASRSPGVTEAFF
TGTGCCAGCAGGTCACCGGGGGTCACTGAAGCTTTCTTT
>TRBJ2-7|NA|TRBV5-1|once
CASSRAFQSYEQYF
TGCGCCAGCAGCCGGGCGTTTCAGAGCTACGAGCAGTACTTC
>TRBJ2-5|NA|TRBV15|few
CATSRDVRSQYF
TGTGCCACCAGCAGAGACGTTAGGTCCCAGTACTTC
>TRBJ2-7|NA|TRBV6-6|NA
CASSYNQYEQYF
TGTGCCAGCAGTTATAACCAATACGAGCAGTACTTC
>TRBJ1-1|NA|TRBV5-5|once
CASSLVGSPEAFF
TGTGCCAGCAGCTTGGTTGGCAGCCCTGAAGCTTTCTTT
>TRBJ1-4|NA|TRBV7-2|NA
CASSLVLGSANEKLFF
TGTGCCAGCAGCTTAGTCCTGGGGTCGGCTAATGAAAAACTGTTTTTT
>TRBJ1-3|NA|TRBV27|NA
CAAGNRNTIYF
TGTGCAGCCGGGAATCGAAACACCATATATTTT
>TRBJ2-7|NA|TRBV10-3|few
CAISESAGLIAYEQYF
TGTGCCATCAGTGAGTCGGCGGGGCTCATCGCCTACGAGCAGTACTTC
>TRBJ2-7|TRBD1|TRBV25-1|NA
CASSGRGTGYEQYF
TGTGCCAGCAGTGGCCGCGGGACAGGCTACGAGCAGTACTTC
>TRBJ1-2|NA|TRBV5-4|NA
CASSLPSGASGYGYTF
TGTGCCAGCAGCTTACCGTCTGGTGCTTCAGGCTATGGCTACACCTTC
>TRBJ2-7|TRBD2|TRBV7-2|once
CASSSGLAESYEQYF
TGTGCCAGCAGCTCGGGACTAGCGGAGTCCTACGAGCAGTACTTC
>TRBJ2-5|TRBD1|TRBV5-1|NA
CASSSRQGGGETQYF
TGCGCCAGCAGCTCACGACAGGGTGGCGGGGAGACCCAGTACTTC
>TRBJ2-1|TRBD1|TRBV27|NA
CASTLFFGQVLGDEQFF
TGTGCCAGCACGCTATTTTTCGGACAGGTTTTAGGCGATGAGCAGTTCTTC
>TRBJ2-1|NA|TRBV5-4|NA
CASSWGGPSSYNEQFF
TGTGCCAGCAGCTGGGGGGGCCCGAGCTCCTACAATGAGCAGTTCTTC